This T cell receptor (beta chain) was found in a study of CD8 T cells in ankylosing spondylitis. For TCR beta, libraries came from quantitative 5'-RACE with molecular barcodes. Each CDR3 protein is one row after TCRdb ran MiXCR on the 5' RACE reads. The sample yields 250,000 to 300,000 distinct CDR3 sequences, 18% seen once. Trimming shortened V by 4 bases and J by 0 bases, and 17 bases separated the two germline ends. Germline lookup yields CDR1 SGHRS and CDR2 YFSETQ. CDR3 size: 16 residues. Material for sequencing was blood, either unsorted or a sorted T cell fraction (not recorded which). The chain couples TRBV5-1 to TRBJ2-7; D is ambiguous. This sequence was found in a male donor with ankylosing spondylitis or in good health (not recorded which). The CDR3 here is CASSDRVRNPSYEQYF. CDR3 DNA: TGCGCCAGCAGCGATCGGGTCAGGAACCCCTCCTACGAGCAGTACTTC.